This T cell receptor beta chain comes out of a study of cytomegalovirus exposure and HLA in healthy donors (TCRdb year 2017). Broadly, across the study: According to an earlier analysis of a few hundred of the donors, some 180 million T cells yielded approximately 120 million unique TCR beta sequences and around 280 Gb of sequence data. An earlier analysis of 587 of the donors used high-throughput TCR beta sequencing to judge whether each TCR beta V gene segment behaved as functional or pseudogenic. To study patterns of TCR occurrence, a later analysis re-analyzed previously published TCR beta repertoires from around 700 donors and added high-resolution HLA genotyping. The study was designed to test whether signatures of past pathogen exposure could be identified by cataloging public T cell receptors. The number of typed donors differed by locus: about 629-630 for A, B, C, DRB1 and DQB1; approximately 530 for DQA1; fewer than 610 for DPA1; and roughly 490 for DPB1. Class I and class II HLA loci were covered by the typing at four-digit resolution. Because of strong linkage in the cohort, five DR-DQ haplotypes were treated as single units for association and clustering. Every discovery cohort repertoire had been produced on one sequencing platform. An early release covering roughly 640 HLA-typed donors comprised 250 to 350 gigabases of sequencing data and roughly 86 million unique TCR sequences. Rather than drawing on any new phenotypic data, the later analysis identified candidate immune exposures from TCR beta sequences and the way those sequences occurred across donors. The study used immunosequencing to profile the T cell repertoires of several hundred subjects and linked those repertoires to cytomegalovirus serostatus. The genetic ancestry cluster associated with self-reported Caucasian donors included about four fifths of the 398 genotyped donors. Donor age, sex, ethnicity and CMV serostatus were collected together with the repertoire data. To predict cytomegalovirus infection status, the study brought together high-throughput TCR immunosequencing, statistical association of individual TCRs with disease status, and machine learning. A later genetic analysis took genome-wide SNP genotypes for about three fifths of the roughly 670 donors and used that subset as a discovery cohort. Along with the roughly 700-subject first cohort, a separate validation cohort of over a hundred different subjects was used. Across about 370 genotyped donors of the cohort, an average of approximately 240,000 unique TCR beta nucleotide sequences per donor were sequenced, and roughly 20% of those sequences were non-productive. General conclusions and limits of the study: The study gave a list of about 150 TCR beta chains associated with cytomegalovirus. A few of the identified cytomegalovirus-associated TCR beta chains were confirmed in vitro to be specific for cytomegalovirus antigens. Linkage disequilibrium might explain the correlated functional status among segregating V segments, but an unknown experimental factor could not be excluded. The only immune exposure information available for the cohort was CMV serostatus. Several of the top co-occurrence clusters appeared to be linked to parvovirus B19, influenza, CMV and Epstein-Barr virus, according to a later analysis. Cytomegalovirus status was reported to be diagnosed by the classifier with high specificity and sensitivity in both the original and validation cohorts. Some IMGT-functional V segments, including TRBV6-2 and TRBV6-3, could not be distinguished by the 87-base-pair reads and were therefore excluded. In a later genetic analysis, fewer N-insertions in productive TCRs were reported among donors in an Asian-associated ancestry cluster than the 666-donor mean. The authors suggested that the approach could potentially be extended to other disease states and immunological phenotypes. In a later analysis, HLA-associated TCR beta chains showed more clonal expansion and lower generation probabilities than non-associated chains that were equally common. Across donors, most TCR sequences were observed very rarely, whereas some public TCRs were present in many individuals. According to a later analysis, TCR association rates differed among HLA loci, with DRB1 alleles showing the most associated TCRs and HLA-C alleles showing the fewest. According to a later analysis, most CMV-associated TCR beta chains appeared to be HLA-restricted, and the HLA associations seemed to be driven largely by CMV exposure. This cohort had only TCR beta chains sequenced, and the lack of alpha or paired-chain data limited which features could be detected. The earlier analysis of about 600 of the donors excluded roughly 17 rarely observed V segments, including chromosome 9 orphons, because counts were too low. Roughly uniform sequencing depth across donors was assumed in presence/absence analyses, although this assumption may not hold. A further reported finding was that TCR beta sequences accurately predicted the HLA-A and HLA-B alleles for most subjects in the first cohort. In an earlier analysis of roughly 560 of the donors, most TCR beta V segments were observed in productive rearrangements about 87% or about 30% of the time, broadly matching IMGT annotations. In a later genetic analysis, a missense DCLRE1C variant was associated with V-gene and J-gene trimming of TCR beta chains, and the association was replicated in an independent cohort. A cluster of highly shared sequence variants was judged likely to be a technical artifact of the sequencing pipeline. Specific HLA alleles were associated with over 15,000 TCR beta sequences at a false discovery rate of 0.05 in a later analysis. Because some donors lacked HLA typing at each locus, the association tests relied only on the typed subset. When HLA alleles, especially DR and DQ, strongly co-occurred, attributing TCR associations to individual alleles was difficult.

Libraries came from the immunoSEQ multiplex PCR assay. For the multiplex PCR, a mixture combining 60 forward primers for TCR Vbeta segments and 13 reverse primers for TCR Jbeta segments was used. A multiplex PCR assay on genomic DNA amplified the CDR3 region of rearranged TCR beta genes. On the Illumina HiSeq System, the amplified TCR beta libraries were sequenced as 87-base-pair reads. The authors' pipeline ran thus. A later analysis counted about 80 million unique TCR beta chains across the 650 to 700 repertoires, and 10 million to 11 million of these chains were shared by at least two donors. Raw reads were error-corrected and collapsed into unique sequences with a nearest-neighbor algorithm that merged closely related sequences to remove PCR and sequencing errors. To assign V, D and J gene segments, CDR3 sequences were aligned to IMGT reference sequences. For a sequence to be retained, a match of at least six nucleotides to both a V gene segment and a J gene segment was required. A rearrangement counted as productive if the CDR3 had no stop codons and remained in frame with V and J, and every other rearrangement counted as non-productive. CDR3 was defined according to IMGT convention as the region running from the second conserved V-encoded cysteine to the conserved J-encoded phenylalanine. In an earlier analysis of around 600 of the donors, sequences lacking an unambiguous match to a single V gene segment were excluded. An earlier analysis of a few hundred of the donors classified V segments as functional when productive rearrangements were above 56.7% and as segregating when the standard deviation between donors was above 5%. A statistical classification framework was developed to diagnose cytomegalovirus status using the catalog of TCR beta chain sequences. A later analysis assigned V and J genes by comparing TCR nucleotide sequences with IMGT/GENE-DB human TR gene sequences. Using the TCRdist pipeline, a later analysis assigned CDR3 sequences along with most-parsimonious VDJ recombination scenarios. In a later analysis, each TCR beta chain was defined by its CDR3 amino acid sequence together with its V-gene family, and reads lacking a unique V-gene family were excluded. A later analysis removed 592 highly shared, low-generation-probability nucleotide sequences to deal with suspected cross-contamination and a sequencing artifact. For each public chain, a later analysis derived a clonal expansion index from normalized ranks of inferred template counts within each repertoire. In a later analysis, generation probabilities were computed with a VDJ recombination model fitted to out-of-frame rearrangements, and the resulting probabilities were checked against IGoR. In a later analysis, TCR-TCR, TCR-HLA and TCR-CMV co-occurrence was scored with hypergeometric tests, and a repertoire-size bias correction was applied to TCR pairs. False discovery rates were estimated in a later analysis by permuting HLA or CMV assignments 20 times. In a later analysis, co-occurring TCRs were grouped using DBSCAN, and TCRdist sequence similarity was added for clustering within HLA-allele-positive subsets. For co-occurrence clustering, repertoires with fewer than 30,000 or more than 120,000 public chains were excluded, along with about five repertoires with anomalous nucleotide sharing. In its TCRdb copy, this immuneACCESS table keeps in-frame sequences only and misses some clones. Where compared with another copy, unresolved V genes explain less than half of these, and the others have no known cause. V, J and clone size reflect that table, while D and trimming were determined from the DNA. In all, the sample holds approximately 100,000 clones, and about 85% of those were seen once. 6.5% to 8.5% of the sample is in the top ten clones.

The cohort was made up of 500 to 800 healthy bone marrow donors. At the time of sampling, all cohort members were nominally healthy, though unrecorded immune exposures were likely present. The donor tested CMV seropositive and was one of the 289 seropositive cohort members. Each donor provided a peripheral blood sample, and peripheral blood mononuclear cells were used for TCR beta sequencing. Genomic DNA was extracted from the blood cell samples with the Qiagen DNeasy Blood Extraction Kit. Cut back by 8 bases and 9 bases, the V and J ends lie 14 bases apart. The CDR3, from cysteine to phenylalanine, totals 13 residues. The entry retains the CDR3 DNA only, 39 bases that are in frame from base 1. Reading the germline V gene gives CDR1 SGHTA and CDR2 FQGTGA. A word on this clone: It lacks a known antigen. Base qualities are not at hand, and no much larger clone is one base apart.

This clonotype was obtained from a man aged 40-55 years in good health and CMV-seropositive. The chain couples TRBV7-3 to TRBJ1-6; no confident D gene assignment can be made. Sequencing was done on a sample of PBMCs. DNA sequence: TGTGCCAGCGCCACTGATTTTCGTTCACCCCTCCACTTT. Its coded protein is CASATDFRSPLHF.